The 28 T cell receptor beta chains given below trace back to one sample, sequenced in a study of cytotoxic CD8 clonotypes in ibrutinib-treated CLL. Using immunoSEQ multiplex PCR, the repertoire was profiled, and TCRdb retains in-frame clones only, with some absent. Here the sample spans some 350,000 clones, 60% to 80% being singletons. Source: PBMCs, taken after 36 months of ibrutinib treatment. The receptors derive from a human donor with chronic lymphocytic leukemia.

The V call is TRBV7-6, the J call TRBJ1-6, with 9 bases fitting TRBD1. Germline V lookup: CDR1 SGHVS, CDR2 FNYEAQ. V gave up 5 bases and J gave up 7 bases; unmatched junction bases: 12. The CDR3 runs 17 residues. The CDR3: CASSPTSGTGYNSPLHF. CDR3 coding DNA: TGTGCCAGCAGCCCTACTTCCGGGACAGGGTACAATTCACCCCTCCACTTT.

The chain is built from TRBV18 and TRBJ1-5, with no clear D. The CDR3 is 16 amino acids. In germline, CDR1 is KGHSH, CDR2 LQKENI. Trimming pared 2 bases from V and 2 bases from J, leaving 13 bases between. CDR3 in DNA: TGTGCCAGCTCACCAGAACAAACCGCAGGCAATCAGCCCCAGCATTTT. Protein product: CASSPEQTAGNQPQHF. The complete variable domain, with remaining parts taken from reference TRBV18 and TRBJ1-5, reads NAGVMQNPRHLVRRRGQEARLRCSPMKGHSHVYWYRQLPEEGLKFMVYLQKENIIDESGMPKERFSAEFPKEGPSILRIQQVVRGDSAAYFCASSPEQTAGNQPQHFGDGTRLSIL.

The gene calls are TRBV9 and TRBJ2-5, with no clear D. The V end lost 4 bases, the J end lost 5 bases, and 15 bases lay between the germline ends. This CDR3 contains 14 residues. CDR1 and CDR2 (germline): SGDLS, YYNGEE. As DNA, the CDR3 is TGTGCCAGCAGCTTCGCGCCGGTGGGGGAGACCCAGTACTTC. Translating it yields CASSFAPVGETQYF.

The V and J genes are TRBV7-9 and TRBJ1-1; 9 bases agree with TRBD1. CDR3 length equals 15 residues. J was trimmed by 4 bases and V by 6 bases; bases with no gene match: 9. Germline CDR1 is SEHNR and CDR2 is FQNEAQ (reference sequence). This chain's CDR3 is CASSRGTGIFTEAFF. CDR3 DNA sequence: TGTGCCAGCAGTCGGGGGACAGGGATTTTCACTGAAGCTTTCTTT.

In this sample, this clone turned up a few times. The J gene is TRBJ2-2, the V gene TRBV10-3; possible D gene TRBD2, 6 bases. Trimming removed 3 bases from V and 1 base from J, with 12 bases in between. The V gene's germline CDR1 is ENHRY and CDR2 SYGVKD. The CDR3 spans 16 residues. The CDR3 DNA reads TGTGCCATCAGTGAAGCAAAGGGAGGGAACACCGGGGAGCTGTTTTTT. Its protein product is CAISEAKGGNTGELFF.

The CDR3 nucleotides are TGTGCCACCAAGGGGGAGCGGTCATATAGCAATCAGCCCCAGCATTTT. Its protein is CATKGERSYSNQPQHF. This sequence joins TRBV15 and TRBJ1-5, with D perhaps matching TRBD1 (6 bases). Germline V lookup: CDR1 LNHNV, CDR2 YYDKDF (reference sequence). V shed 7 bases and J shed 0 bases, with 16 bases lying between them. The CDR3 extends over 16 amino acids.

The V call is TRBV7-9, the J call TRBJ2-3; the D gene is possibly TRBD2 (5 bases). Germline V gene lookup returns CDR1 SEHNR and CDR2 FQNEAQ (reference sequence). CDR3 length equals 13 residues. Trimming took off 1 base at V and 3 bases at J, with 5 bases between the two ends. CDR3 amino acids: CASSLGRTDTQYF. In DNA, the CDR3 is TGTGCCAGCAGCTTAGGGAGGACAGATACGCAGTATTTT.

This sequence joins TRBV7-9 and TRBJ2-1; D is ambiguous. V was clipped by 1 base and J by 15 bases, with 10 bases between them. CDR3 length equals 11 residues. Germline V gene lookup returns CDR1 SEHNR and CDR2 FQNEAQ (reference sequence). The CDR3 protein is CASSLGEVLFF. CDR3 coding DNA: TGTGCCAGCAGCTTAGGGGAAGTTCTGTTCTTC.

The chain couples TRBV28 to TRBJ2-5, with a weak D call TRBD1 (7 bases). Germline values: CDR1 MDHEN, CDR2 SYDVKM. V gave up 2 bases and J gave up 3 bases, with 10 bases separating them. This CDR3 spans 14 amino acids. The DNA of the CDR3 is TGTGCCAGCAGTTTAGCGGGGACAGAAGAGACCCAGTACTTC. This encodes CASSLAGTEETQYF.

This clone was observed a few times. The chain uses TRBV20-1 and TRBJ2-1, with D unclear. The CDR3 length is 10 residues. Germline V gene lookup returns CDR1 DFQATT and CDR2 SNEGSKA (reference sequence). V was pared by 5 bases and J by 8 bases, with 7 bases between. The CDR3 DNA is TGCAGTGCTTTCTTTCATGAGCAGTTCTTC. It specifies CSAFFHEQFF.

CDR3: CASSYSRVGNTIYF. As DNA, the CDR3 is TGTGCCAGCAGTTACTCCCGGGTTGGAAACACCATATATTTT. This chain joins TRBV6-5 and TRBJ1-3, with D unresolved. V dropped 0 bases and J dropped 3 bases, with 6 bases sitting between them. Germline V gives CDR1 MNHEY, CDR2 SVGAGI. This CDR3 comprises 14 residues.

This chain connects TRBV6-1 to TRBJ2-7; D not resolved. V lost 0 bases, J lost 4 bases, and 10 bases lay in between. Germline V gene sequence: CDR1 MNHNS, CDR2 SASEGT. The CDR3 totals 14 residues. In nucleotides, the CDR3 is TGTGCCAGCAGTGAAGCGCTTCAGAATTACGAGCAGTACTTC. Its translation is CASSEALQNYEQYF.

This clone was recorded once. CDR3 in DNA: TGTGCCACCCCCGGCAGTAATTCACCCCTCCACTTT. Its translation is CATPGSNSPLHF. The chain is built from TRBV7-9 and TRBJ1-6; D is ambiguous. V shed 10 bases and J shed 6 bases, with 10 bases lying between them. Germline V gene lookup returns CDR1 SEHNR and CDR2 FQNEAQ (reference sequence). There are 12 residues in the CDR3.

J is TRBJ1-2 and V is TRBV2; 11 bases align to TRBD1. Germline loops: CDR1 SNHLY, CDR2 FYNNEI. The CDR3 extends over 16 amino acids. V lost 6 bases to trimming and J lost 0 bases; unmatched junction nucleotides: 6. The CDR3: CASRRDRGTTNYGYTF. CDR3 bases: TGTGCCAGCAGGAGGGACAGGGGGACAACTAACTATGGCTACACCTTC.

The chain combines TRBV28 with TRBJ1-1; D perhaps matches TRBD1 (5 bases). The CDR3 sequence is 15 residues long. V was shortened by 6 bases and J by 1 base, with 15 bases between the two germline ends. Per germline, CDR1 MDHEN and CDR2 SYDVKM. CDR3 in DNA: TGTGCCAGCAGCCCTCACGGGGCGGCGAACACTGAAGCTTTCTTT. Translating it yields CASSPHGAANTEAFF.

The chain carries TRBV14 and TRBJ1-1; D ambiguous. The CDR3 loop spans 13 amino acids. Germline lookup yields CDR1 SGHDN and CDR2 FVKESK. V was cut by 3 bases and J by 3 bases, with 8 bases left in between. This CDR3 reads CASSHLRYTEAFF. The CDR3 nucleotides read TGTGCCAGCAGCCATCTTCGGTACACTGAAGCTTTCTTT. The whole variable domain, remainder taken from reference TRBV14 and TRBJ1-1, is EAGVTQFPSHSVIEKGQTVTLRCDPISGHDNLYWYRRVMGKEIKFLLHFVKESKQDESGMPNNRFLAERTGGTYSTLKVQPAELEDSGVYFCASSHLRYTEAFFGQGTRLTVV.

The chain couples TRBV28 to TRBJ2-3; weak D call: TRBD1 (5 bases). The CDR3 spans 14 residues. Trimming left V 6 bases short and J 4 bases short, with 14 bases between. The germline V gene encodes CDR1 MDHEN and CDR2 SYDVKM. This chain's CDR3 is CASSPPGAPDTQYF. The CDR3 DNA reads TGTGCCAGCAGCCCACCTGGGGCCCCAGATACGCAGTATTTT.

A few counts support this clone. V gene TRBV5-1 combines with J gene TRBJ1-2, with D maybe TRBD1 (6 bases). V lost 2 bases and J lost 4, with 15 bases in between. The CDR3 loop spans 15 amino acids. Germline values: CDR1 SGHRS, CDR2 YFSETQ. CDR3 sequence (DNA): TGCGCCAGCAGCTTTCGGGGGCCCGGAGGCTATGGCTACACCTTC. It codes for CASSFRGPGGYGYTF.

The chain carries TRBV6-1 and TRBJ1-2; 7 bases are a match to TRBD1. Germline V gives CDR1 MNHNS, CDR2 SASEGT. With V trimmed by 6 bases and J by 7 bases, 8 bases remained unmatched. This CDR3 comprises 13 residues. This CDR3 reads CASRETGRAGYTF. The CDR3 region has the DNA TGTGCCAGCAGGGAGACAGGGCGGGCTGGCTACACCTTC.

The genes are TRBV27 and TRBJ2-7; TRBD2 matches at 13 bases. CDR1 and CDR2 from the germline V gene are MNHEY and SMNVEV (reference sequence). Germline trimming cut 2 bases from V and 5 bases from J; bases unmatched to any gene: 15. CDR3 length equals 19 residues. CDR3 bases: TGTGCCAGCAGTTTAATCGGGACTAGCGGGATCATGTCTATGGACGAGCAGTACTTC. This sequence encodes CASSLIGTSGIMSMDEQYF.

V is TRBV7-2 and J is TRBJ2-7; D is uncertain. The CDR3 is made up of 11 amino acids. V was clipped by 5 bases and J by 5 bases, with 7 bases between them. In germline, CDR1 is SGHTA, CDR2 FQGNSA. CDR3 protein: CASSRGNEQYF. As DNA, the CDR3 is TGTGCCAGCAGCAGAGGAAACGAGCAGTACTTC.

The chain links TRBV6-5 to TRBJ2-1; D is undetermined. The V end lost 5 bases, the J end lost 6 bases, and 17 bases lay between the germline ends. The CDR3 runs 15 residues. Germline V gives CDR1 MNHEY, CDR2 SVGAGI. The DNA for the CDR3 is TGTGCCAGCAGTCGGCAGCCTGTTTTACGCAATGAGCAGTTCTTC. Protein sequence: CASSRQPVLRNEQFF.

Here the CDR3 reads CATHRSSYNSPLHF. The DNA for the CDR3 is TGTGCCACCCACCGGAGCTCCTATAATTCACCCCTCCACTTT. The V gene is TRBV5-7, the J gene TRBJ1-6; no firm D call. TRBV5-7 is classed as an ORF, of uncertain function. Trimming removed 9 bases at V and 0 bases at J, with 10 bases between. CDR3 length: 14 residues.

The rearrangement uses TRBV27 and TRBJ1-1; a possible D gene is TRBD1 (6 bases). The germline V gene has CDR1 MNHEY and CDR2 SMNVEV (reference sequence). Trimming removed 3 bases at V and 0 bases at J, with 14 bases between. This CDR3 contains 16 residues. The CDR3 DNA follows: TGTGCCAGCAGTTTCCCGCTGAGGGACATGAACACTGAAGCTTTCTTT. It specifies CASSFPLRDMNTEAFF.

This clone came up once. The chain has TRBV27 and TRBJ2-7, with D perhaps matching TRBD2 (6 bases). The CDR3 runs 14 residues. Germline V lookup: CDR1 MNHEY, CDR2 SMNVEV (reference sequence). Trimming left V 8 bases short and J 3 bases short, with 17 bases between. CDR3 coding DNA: TGTGCCAGCTCACTAGCAGACCTCGGCTACGAGCAGTACTTC. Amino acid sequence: CASSLADLGYEQYF.

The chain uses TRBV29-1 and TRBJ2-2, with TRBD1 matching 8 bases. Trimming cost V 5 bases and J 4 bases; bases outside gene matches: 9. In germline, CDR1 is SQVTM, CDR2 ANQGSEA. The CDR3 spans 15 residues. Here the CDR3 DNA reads TGCAGCGTTCAGGTCAGGGGGCCATCCACCGGGGAGCTGTTTTTT. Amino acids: CSVQVRGPSTGELFF.

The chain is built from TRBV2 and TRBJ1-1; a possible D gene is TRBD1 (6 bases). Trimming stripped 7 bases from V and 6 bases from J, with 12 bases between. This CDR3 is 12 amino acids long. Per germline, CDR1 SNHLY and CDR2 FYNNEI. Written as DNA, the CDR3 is TGTGCCAGCACCCGAAGGACAGCTGAAGCTTTCTTT. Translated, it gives CASTRRTAEAFF. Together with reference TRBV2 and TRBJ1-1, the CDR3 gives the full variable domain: EPEVTQTPSHQVTQMGQEVILRCVPISNHLYFYWYRQILGQKVEFLVSFYNNEISEKSEIFDDQFSVERPDGSNFTLKIRSTKLEDSAMYFCASTRRTAEAFFGQGTRLTVV.

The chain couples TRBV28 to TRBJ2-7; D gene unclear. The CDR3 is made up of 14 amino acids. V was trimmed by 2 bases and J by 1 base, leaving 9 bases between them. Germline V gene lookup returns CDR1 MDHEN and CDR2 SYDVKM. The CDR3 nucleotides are TGTGCCAGCAGTTTACCCGACCCTTCCTACGAGCAGTACTTC. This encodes CASSLPDPSYEQYF.